The rows below give T cell receptor beta chains drawn from one sample of a study of blood T cell repertoires in COVID-19. Repertoires were generated with immunoSEQ multiplex PCR, while TCRdb's copy carries only in-frame clones and drops some. The table records approximately 220,000 clones, 70% to 90% of them present only once. The specimen was PBMCs or T cells enriched from blood (not recorded which). Every receptor here comes from a woman in her 30s who had been exposed to COVID-19. Each CDR3 is given with its conserved first and last residue. D genes are given only for firm matches. Some rows have no size entry. The others give once, few or many, or a class for an expanded clone.

j_call: TRBJ1-1
v_call: TRBV9
d_call: TRBD1
clone_size: once
cdr3_length: 14
cdr3_nt: TGTGCCAGCAGCGTAGGACAGGGCAACACTGAAGCTTTCTTT
cdr3_aa: CASSVGQGNTEAFF

j_call: TRBJ2-7
v_call: TRBV2
d_call: TRBD1
clone_size: .
cdr3_length: 13
cdr3_nt: TGTGCCAGCAGCTCGACAGGGGGCTACGAGCAGTACTTC
cdr3_aa: CASSSTGGYEQYF

j_call: TRBJ2-5
v_call: TRBV7-8
d_call: TRBD2
clone_size: .
cdr3_length: 13
cdr3_nt: TGTGCCAGCAGCTTAGGCGGGGGAGAGACCCAGTACTTC
cdr3_aa: CASSLGGGETQYF

j_call: TRBJ2-7
v_call: TRBV5-8
d_call: TRBD1
clone_size: many
cdr3_length: 13
cdr3_nt: TGTGCCAGCAGCCCCGACAGGGGGCACGAGCAGTACTTC
cdr3_aa: CASSPDRGHEQYF

j_call: TRBJ1-2
v_call: TRBV5-1
d_call: .
clone_size: .
cdr3_length: 15
cdr3_nt: TGCGCCAGCAGCTTGGAGGTGCCCGGGGACTATGGCTACACCTTC
cdr3_aa: CASSLEVPGDYGYTF

j_call: TRBJ2-7
v_call: TRBV7-9
d_call: TRBD1
clone_size: .
cdr3_length: 16
cdr3_nt: TGTGCCAGCTTTTTATCCCGGGACAGGGGTTCCTACGAGCAGTACTTC
cdr3_aa: CASFLSRDRGSYEQYF

j_call: TRBJ2-1
v_call: TRBV30
d_call: TRBD2
clone_size: .
cdr3_length: 19
cdr3_nt: TGTGCCTGGACCCGCTTAGGACTAGCGGGGGGCTCCTCCTACAATGAGCAGTTCTTC
cdr3_aa: CAWTRLGLAGGSSYNEQFF

j_call: TRBJ1-1
v_call: TRBV29-1
d_call: TRBD1
clone_size: few
cdr3_length: 12
cdr3_nt: TGCAGCGCCCGGACAGGGTACACTGAAGCTTTCTTT
cdr3_aa: CSARTGYTEAFF

j_call: TRBJ2-1
v_call: TRBV19
d_call: TRBD2
clone_size: .
cdr3_length: 13
cdr3_nt: TGTGCCAGTTCTAGCGGGGGTGACAATGAGCAGTTCTTC
cdr3_aa: CASSSGGDNEQFF

j_call: TRBJ1-5
v_call: TRBV2
d_call: .
clone_size: .
cdr3_length: 13
cdr3_nt: TGTGCCAGCAGGGAGGAGAGGAATCAGCCCCAGCATTTT
cdr3_aa: CASREERNQPQHF